The clone carrying this TCR beta chain was seen only a few times. Profiled with immunoSEQ multiplex PCR; TCRdb holds only in-frame clones, not every one. The data hold roughly 300,000 clones, with 80% to 90% observed a single time. This entry is derived from a study of blood T cell repertoires in COVID-19. The CDR3 is 13 residues long. V lost 4 bases and J 9 bases, leaving 10 bases between the germline ends. The sample taken for sequencing was PBMCs or T cells enriched from blood (not recorded which). The chain carries TRBV12-3 or TRBV12-4 and TRBJ1-6; D gene ambiguous. This sequence originates from a woman in her 30s who had recovered from COVID-19. CDR3 sequence reads: CASSSSQSSPLHF. As DNA, the CDR3 is TGTGCCAGCAGTTCTTCACAGAGTTCACCCCTCCACTTT.